Each of the 22 T cell receptor beta chains below was sequenced from the same sample in a study of T cell repertoires in aging, cancer and after chemotherapy. Peripheral blood genomic DNA, not sorted cells or RNA, was the template. A mixed TRB-A/B primer pool amplified rearranged TRB by multiplex touch-down PCR. TCRdb reanalysed the multiplex PCR reads using MiXCR and keeps one entry per CDR3 protein. The data hold about 9,500 distinct CDR3 sequences, with roughly a quarter observed a single time. Sequenced sample: blood. These receptors came from a human donor in good health.

This clonotype was seen only a few times. This sequence joins TRBV18 and TRBJ2-7; D might be TRBD1 (6 bases). Germline V gene lookup returns CDR1 KGHSH and CDR2 LQKENI. V was trimmed by 0 bases and J by 1 base, leaving 13 bases between them. There are 16 residues in the CDR3. Written as DNA, the CDR3 is TGTGCCAGCTCACCACCAGACAGGACACATTCCTACGAGCAGTACTTC. Its translation is CASSPPDRTHSYEQYF.

As for this clonotype: Being one base from a much bigger clone, this may be a read error. J is TRBJ2-7 and V is TRBV19; 7 bases are a match to TRBD1. From germline, CDR1 is LNHDA and CDR2 SQIVND (reference sequence). V dropped 4 bases and J dropped 0; count of bases not matched to a gene: 6. The CDR3 is 15 amino acids. The chain's CDR3 is CASSRGTVSSYEQYF. In nucleotides, the CDR3 is TGTGCCAGTAGTAGGGGGACAGTCAGCTCCTACGAGCAGTACTTC.

This chain connects TRBV15 to TRBJ2-1; 7 nucleotides line up with TRBD1. CDR1 is LNHNV, CDR2 YYDKDF, per germline (reference sequence). With 0 bases clipped from V and 6 bases from J, the junction kept 14 bases outside the gene matches. The CDR3 sequence is 18 residues long. The CDR3 spells CATSRDRQGPLMVNEQFF. The DNA of the CDR3 is TGTGCCACCAGCAGAGATAGACAGGGACCTTTAATGGTCAATGAGCAGTTCTTC.

The chain recombines TRBV5-4 with TRBJ1-4; D might be TRBD1 (6 bases). The CDR3 totals 15 residues. The germline V and J ends were trimmed by 2 bases and 4 bases, with 12 bases remaining between them. Germline CDR1 reads SGHNT; CDR2 reads YYREEE (reference sequence). Written as DNA, the CDR3 is TGTGCCAGCAGCTTTGACAGGCGCGATAATGAAAAACTGTTTTTT. Its translation is CASSFDRRDNEKLFF.

This clonotype is termed medium-sized (0.01 to 0.1%). The chain is built from TRBV27 and TRBJ2-7; D is possibly TRBD2 (6 bases). The CDR3 is 14 amino acids. The V end was cut by 4 bases, the J end by 0 bases, with 10 bases between. CDR1 and CDR2 from the germline V gene are MNHEY and SMNVEV (reference sequence). CDR3 in amino acids: CASSYSGYSYEQYF. CDR3 coding DNA: TGTGCCAGCAGTTACAGCGGGTACTCCTACGAGCAGTACTTC.

The sample holds a few counts of this clonotype. This chain joins TRBV5-4 and TRBJ2-7; D ambiguous. The CDR3 extends over 11 amino acids. V was pared by 4 bases and J by 6 bases, with 8 bases between. Germline CDR1 and CDR2: SGHNT and YYREEE (reference sequence). The CDR3 bases are TGTGCCAGCAGCCGTTTTCGCGAGCAGTACTTC. It specifies CASSRFREQYF.

This clonotype is classed as medium-sized. The chain links TRBV6-2 or TRBV6-3 to TRBJ1-2; 7 bases map to TRBD1. The CDR3 sequence is 14 residues long. Trimming took 5 bases from V and 10 from J; bases not matched to a gene: 13. Germline V gene lookup returns CDR1 MNHEY and CDR2 SVGEGT. Written as DNA, the CDR3 is TGTGCCAGCAGTAAGGGCCGGGACAGATCATTCTACACCTTC. It translates to CASSKGRDRSFYTF.

Only a few counts were recorded for this clonotype. This rearrangement joins TRBV5-5 to TRBJ2-3; the D gene is possibly TRBD1 (5 bases). Trimming shortened V by 2 bases and J by 2 bases, and 12 bases separated the two germline ends. Germline CDR1 SGHKS, CDR2 YYEKEE (reference sequence). The CDR3 covers 15 residues. CDR3 sequence reads: CASSFLGASTDTQYF. CDR3 nucleotide sequence: TGTGCCAGCAGCTTCTTAGGGGCTTCCACAGATACGCAGTATTTT.

To note about this clonotype: A read error may produce the germline difference seen at one junction end. The V gene is TRBV7-2, the J gene TRBJ2-1; D might be TRBD2 (5 bases). Germline V gene sequence: CDR1 SGHTA, CDR2 FQGNSA. The CDR3 totals 14 residues. CDR3 nucleotide sequence: TGTGTCAGCAGCCACTCCGGGGTGTACAATGAGCAGTTCTTC. Residues: CVSSHSGVYNEQFF.

The rearrangement joins TRBV6-5 to TRBJ2-5; 8 bases are shared with TRBD2. The V gene end was trimmed by 6 bases and the J gene end by 2 bases; junction bases not matched to a gene: 14. The CDR3 is 17 amino acids. Per the germline V gene, CDR1 is MNHEY and CDR2 is SVGAGI. DNA of the CDR3: TGTGCCAGCAGCCCGGAGAAACGGGGGGGGAGGCAAGAGACCCAGTACTTC. Protein sequence: CASSPEKRGGRQETQYF.

The CDR3 coding sequence is TGTGCCAGCAGCCCCCTGCTTGGAAACACCGGGGAGCTGTTTTTT. It yields the protein CASSPLLGNTGELFF. The chain has TRBV4-2 and TRBJ2-2; D gene unclear. There are 15 residues in the CDR3. In germline, CDR1 is LGHNA, CDR2 YNFKEQ. V shed 4 bases and J shed 2 bases, with 11 bases lying between them.

Within the sample, this clonotype is medium-sized (0.01 to 0.1%). The rearrangement uses TRBV19 and TRBJ2-7; 11 positions agree with TRBD2. The CDR3 has 16 residues. V gave up 4 bases and J gave up 2 bases; unmatched junction bases: 7. Germline V gene sequence: CDR1 LNHDA, CDR2 SQIVND (reference sequence). For the CDR3, the DNA is TGTGCCAGTAGTACAACGACTAGCGGGAATCCCTACGAGCAGTACTTC. Translation: CASSTTTSGNPYEQYF. The complete variable domain, with remaining parts taken from reference TRBV19 and TRBJ2-7, reads DGGITQSPKYLFRKEGQNVTLSCEQNLNHDAMYWYRQDPGQGLRLIYYSQIVNDFQKGDIAEGYSVSREKKESFPLTVTSAQKNPTAFYLCASSTTTSGNPYEQYFGPGTRLTVT.

This clonotype is medium-sized (0.01 to 0.1%) by share. The chain joins TRBV20-1 to TRBJ2-1, with 8 bases lining up with TRBD2. Trimming cost V 4 bases and J 4 bases; bases outside gene matches: 0. The germline V gene has CDR1 DFQATT and CDR2 SNEGSKA (reference sequence). The length of the CDR3 is 12 residues. The DNA for the CDR3 is TGCAGTGCTAAGCGGGAGTACAATGAGCAGTTCTTC. Amino acid sequence: CSAKREYNEQFF.

By share, this clonotype ranks as medium-sized. The J gene is TRBJ2-7, the V gene TRBV7-9, with 9 nucleotides matching TRBD1. J gave up 5 bases and V 6 bases, and 8 bases lay outside the gene matches. Germline CDR1 and CDR2: SEHNR and FQNEAQ (reference sequence). The CDR3 sequence is 14 residues long. For the CDR3, the DNA is TGTGCCAGCAGTCGGACAGGGGAGTACGACGAGCAGTACTTC. This translates into CASSRTGEYDEQYF.

On this clonotype: A much larger clone sits a single nucleotide away, making a read error possible. The chain links TRBV6-5 to TRBJ2-1, with TRBD2 matching over 7 bases. CDR3 length: 14 amino acids. V was pared by 5 bases and J by 8 bases, with 9 bases of the junction left unmatched. Germline loops: CDR1 MNHEY, CDR2 SVGAGI. The CDR3 sequence: CASSVGGSQDEQFF. CDR3 nucleotides: TGTGCCAGCAGTGTAGGCGGGAGTCAGGATGAGCAGTTCTTC.

A few counts support this clonotype. This rearrangement joins TRBV19 to TRBJ2-1, with 8 bases that match TRBD2. This CDR3 is 16 amino acids long. Germline V gene data show CDR1 as LNHDA and CDR2 as SQIVND (reference sequence). Trimming removed 3 bases from V and 4 bases from J; junction bases left unmatched: 8. The CDR3, as DNA: TGTGCCAGTAGTATTTCAGCGGGAGAGATTTACAATGAGCAGTTCTTC. It codes for CASSISAGEIYNEQFF.

The chain is built from TRBV4-3 and TRBJ2-2, with D hard to call. V was cut by 0 bases and J by 3 bases, with 8 bases left in between. The CDR3 length is 15 residues. Germline assignment: CDR1 LGHNA and CDR2 YSLEER. The CDR3 DNA reads TGCGCCAGCAGCCAAGAGAGGCCTCACACCGGGGAGCTGTTTTTT. Its translation: CASSQERPHTGELFF.

The sample holds one count of this clonotype. A much more abundant neighbour one base away suggests this may be a read error. The genes are TRBV19 and TRBJ2-7; TRBD2 matches 8 bases. V lost 6 bases and J lost 8; bases outside the gene matches: 12. The germline CDR1 and CDR2 sequences are LNHDA and SQIVND (reference sequence). This CDR3 is 14 amino acids long. The CDR3 DNA reads TGTGCCAGTAGGCTCGGAGCGGGAGTGGGCAAGCAGTACTTC. Protein sequence: CASRLGAGVGKQYF. The complete variable domain, with remaining parts taken from reference TRBV19 and TRBJ2-7, reads DGGITQSPKYLFRKEGQNVTLSCEQNLNHDAMYWYRQDPGQGLRLIYYSQIVNDFQKGDIAEGYSVSREKKESFPLTVTSAQKNPTAFYLCASRLGAGVGKQYFGPGTRLTVT.

By share of the sample, this clonotype is medium-sized. The V gene is TRBV12-3 or TRBV12-4, the J gene TRBJ1-2; D unclear. The V gene lost 0 bases and the J gene lost 5 bases, with 10 bases spanning the gap. The CDR3 runs 14 residues. CDR3 in DNA: TGTGCCAGCAGTTTAGCGTTTGGAGGTTATGGCTACACCTTC. Protein: CASSLAFGGYGYTF.

By sample fraction, this clonotype is medium-sized. The rearrangement links TRBV7-6 to TRBJ2-2, with 8 bases fitting TRBD2. CDR1 and CDR2 (germline): SGHVS, FNYEAQ. The V gene end was trimmed by 3 bases and the J gene end by 7 bases; junction bases not matched to a gene: 16. The CDR3 spans 18 residues. DNA for the CDR3: TGTGCCAGCAGCTTCGGCCCCAGGGGAGCGGGAGAAGTCGGGGAGCTGTTTTTT. This translates into CASSFGPRGAGEVGELFF. Filled out from reference TRBV7-6 and TRBJ2-2, the complete variable domain reads GAGVSQSPRYKVTKRGQDVALRCDPISGHVSLYWYRQALGQGPEFLTYFNYEAQQDKSGLPNDRFSAERPEGSISTLTIQRTEQRDSAMYRCASSFGPRGAGEVGELFFGEGSRLTVL.

CDR3: CASIQTTGELFF. The DNA of the CDR3 is TGTGCCAGCATTCAAACAACCGGGGAGCTGTTTTTT. The genes are TRBV6-5 and TRBJ2-2; no clear D. V lost 7 bases and J lost 5, with 8 bases in between. Germline loops: CDR1 MNHEY, CDR2 SVGAGI. There are 12 residues in the CDR3.

This clonotype is judged medium-sized (0.01 to 0.1%). The J gene is TRBJ2-7, the V gene TRBV7-9, with a possible D match to TRBD1 (5 bases). V dropped 5 bases and J dropped 4 bases, with 15 bases sitting between them. Germline V lookup: CDR1 SEHNR, CDR2 FQNEAQ (reference sequence). There are 14 residues in the CDR3. As DNA, the CDR3 is TGTGCCAGCAGCCCGCCAGGGATTCAGTACGAGCAGTACTTC. As protein: CASSPPGIQYEQYF.